This is a list of T cell receptor beta chains from one sample in a study of CD8 T cells in Susac syndrome. TCRdb passed the immunoSEQ multiplex PCR reads through MiXCR, listing each CDR3 protein once. This sample yields around 230,000 distinct CDR3 sequences, of which about 95% are seen a single time; approximately 0.1% belongs to the top ten. The sample consisted of CD4+ T cells from PBMCs. These receptors were obtained from a human donor with Susac syndrome. The CDR3 runs from the conserved cysteine through the conserved F or W. The D gene is left open where the match is weak. Clone size, where shown, is once, few, many, or a class for clones that have expanded.

16	.	TRBJ1-6	TRBD1	TRBV4-1	TGCGCCACCTACCCGGGCGGGGACAGGGCAAATTCACCCCTCCACTTT	CATYPGGDRANSPLHF
11	.	TRBJ2-1	.	TRBV20-1	TGCAGCTCTGCTGGGAACAATGAGCAGTTCTTC	CSSAGNNEQFF
14	.	TRBJ2-1	.	TRBV7-9	TGTGCCAGCAGCCCAGGACGCTCCTACAATGAGCAGTTCTTC	CASSPGRSYNEQFF
14	.	TRBJ2-5	TRBD2	TRBV14	TGTGCCATTCCGAGGCGGGAGGGCTGGGAGACCCAGTACTTC	CAIPRREGWETQYF
15	.	TRBJ2-1	TRBD2	TRBV5-4	TGTGCCAGCAGCTTGTGGCGGGAGGTTTACAATGAGCAGTTCTTC	CASSLWREVYNEQFF
15	.	TRBJ2-1	TRBD2	TRBV4-1	TGCGCCAGCAGCGAGGTCGGGGGGAAAAGCAATGAGCAGTTCTTC	CASSEVGGKSNEQFF
13	.	TRBJ2-3	.	TRBV12-5	TGTGCTAGTGGAGACAGTAACACAGATACGCAGTATTTT	CASGDSNTDTQYF
13	.	TRBJ2-3	TRBD1	TRBV29-1	TGCAGCGTCCAGGGGGCGAACACAGATACGCAGTATTTT	CSVQGANTDTQYF
13	.	TRBJ1-2	.	TRBV15	TGTGCCACCAGCAGAGACCTAAACTATGGCTACACCTTC	CATSRDLNYGYTF
13	.	TRBJ2-2	.	TRBV4-2	TGTGCCACTCAGGGGCCGAACACCGGGGAGCTGTTTTTT	CATQGPNTGELFF
12	.	TRBJ1-5	.	TRBV29-1	TGCAGCGCTGGGTGGGGCCTTCAGCCCCAGCATTTT	CSAGWGLQPQHF
15	.	TRBJ2-4	.	TRBV2	TGTGCCAGCAGTTCCCTAGCGAACGCCAAAAACATTCAGTACTTC	CASSSLANAKNIQYF
14	.	TRBJ2-7	TRBD2	TRBV2	TGTGCCAGCAAGGTGCCTAGCGGGGACTACGAGCAGTACTTC	CASKVPSGDYEQYF
14	few	TRBJ2-5	.	TRBV12-3/TRBV12-4	TGTGCCAGCAGTTTTCAAAGCGGCCAAGAGACCCAGTACTTC	CASSFQSGQETQYF
20	.	TRBJ2-3	TRBD2	TRBV4-1	TGCGCCAGCAGCCAAGCGTGGAGGGCGGGAGGGTCGATTCTGACAGATACGCAGTATTTT	CASSQAWRAGGSILTDTQYF
14	.	TRBJ1-2	TRBD1	TRBV5-1	TGCGCCAGCAGCCCGGACGGGACAGCATATGGCTACACCTTC	CASSPDGTAYGYTF
14	.	TRBJ2-3	TRBD2	TRBV29-1	TGCAGCGTTGCCCTAGCGGCTAGCACAGATACGCAGTATTTT	CSVALAASTDTQYF